Following are 25 T cell receptor beta chains from one sample sequenced in a study of blood T cell repertoires in COVID-19. Here immunoSEQ multiplex PCR was the method, and the copy in TCRdb shows in-frame clones only, minus some. This table holds more than 200,000 clones, roughly 80% found once. The sequenced sample was peripheral blood. The receptors here all came from a woman of 80 years or more with acute or convalescent COVID-19.

As for this clone: It is unclear where the CDR3 begins or ends on the DNA, so no DNA is shown, and the CDR3 is as TCRdb lists it. The gene calls are TRBV28 and TRBJ1-2. The CDR3 sequence runs 12 residues, both termini included. Germline lookup yields CDR1 MDHEN and CDR2 SYDVKM. The CDR3 sequence is CASSLWAGGSTF.

A few counts support this clone. The chain is built from TRBV2 and TRBJ1-2; TRBD1 aligns across 12 bases. CDR1 is SNHLY, CDR2 FYNNEI, per germline. The CDR3 consists of 16 residues. Trimming took 6 bases from V and 4 from J; bases not matched to a gene: 9. Here the CDR3 reads CASSGDRGQLSYGYTF. For the CDR3, the DNA is TGTGCCAGCAGCGGGGACAGGGGGCAATTGAGCTATGGCTACACCTTC.

V and J are TRBV5-1 and TRBJ1-6; 8 bases are a match to TRBD1. Germline V gene lookup returns CDR1 SGHRS and CDR2 YFSETQ. The V gene end was trimmed by 4 bases and the J gene end by 6 bases; junction bases not matched to a gene: 3. This CDR3 spans 14 amino acids. Written as DNA, the CDR3 is TGCGCCAGCAGCCCCGACAGGGGTAATTCACCCCTCCACTTT. This sequence encodes CASSPDRGNSPLHF.

V gene TRBV28 combines with J gene TRBJ1-3, with a possible D match to TRBD1 (5 bases). Trimming shortened V by 5 bases and J by 8 bases, and 13 bases separated the two germline ends. The CDR3 runs to 13 residues. The V gene's germline CDR1 is MDHEN and CDR2 SYDVKM. The CDR3 DNA sequence: TGTGCCAGCAGTGTGGGGGGTTGGGACACCATATATTTT. It yields the protein CASSVGGWDTIYF. The variable domain in full, with the rest retrieved from reference TRBV28 and TRBJ1-3, is DVKVTQSSRYLVKRTGEKVFLECVQDMDHENMFWYRQDPGLGLRLIYFSYDVKMKEKGDIPEGYSVSREKKERFSLILESASTNQTSMYLCASSVGGWDTIYFGEGSWLTVV.

The rearrangement links TRBV3-1 (or the pseudogene TRBV3-2) to TRBJ2-7; 8 bases align to TRBD1. This CDR3 spans 15 amino acids. The V gene end was trimmed by 0 bases and the J gene end by 5 bases; junction bases not matched to a gene: 6. Germline lookup yields CDR1 LGHDT and CDR2 YNNKEL (reference sequence). The CDR3 coding sequence is TGTGCCAGCAGCCAAGAAACAGGGGGACTTGACGAGCAGTACTTC. As protein: CASSQETGGLDEQYF.

This chain links TRBV6-5 with TRBJ1-1; D is uncertain. V shed 6 bases and J shed 4 bases, with 15 bases lying between them. There are 14 residues in the CDR3. CDR1 and CDR2 (germline): MNHEY, SVGAGI. Here the CDR3 reads CASSPQQNPTEAFF. For the CDR3, the DNA is TGTGCCAGCAGCCCCCAACAGAATCCCACTGAAGCTTTCTTT.

This rearrangement joins TRBV9 to TRBJ2-7; 8 nucleotides agree with TRBD1. The CDR3 loop spans 15 amino acids. CDR1 and CDR2 (germline): SGDLS, YYNGEE. V was pared by 0 bases and J by 3 bases, with 5 bases of the junction left unmatched. Here the CDR3 reads CASSVGQGANYEQYF. The CDR3 DNA sequence: TGTGCCAGCAGCGTAGGTCAGGGGGCAAACTACGAGCAGTACTTC.

In this sample, this clone turned up once. The chain is built from TRBV27 and TRBJ1-6; D is perhaps TRBD1 (5 bases). The V and J ends lost 0 bases and 10 bases respectively, with 13 bases between them. The CDR3 extends over 15 amino acids. Germline values: CDR1 MNHEY, CDR2 SMNVEV (reference sequence). The CDR3 region is CASSLSTVGGSPLHF. CDR3 nucleotide sequence: TGTGCCAGCAGTTTATCGACGGTCGGGGGATCACCCCTCCACTTT.

The chain joins TRBV7-9 to TRBJ1-4; 7 positions agree with TRBD1. The CDR3 contains 19 residues. Germline V lookup: CDR1 SEHNR, CDR2 FQNEAQ (reference sequence). J gave up 4 bases and V 5 bases, and 19 bases lay outside the gene matches. CDR3 coding DNA: TGTGCCAGCAGCCCGGTGAGCGTCATCACGGGACAGAATAATGAAAAACTGTTTTTT. Amino acid sequence: CASSPVSVITGQNNEKLFF.

The V call is TRBV30, the J call TRBJ1-3; D is unclear. The germline CDR1 and CDR2 sequences are GTSNPN and SVGIG (reference sequence). The germline V and J ends were trimmed by 3 bases and 4 bases, with 13 bases remaining between them. The CDR3 has 14 amino acids. The CDR3 nucleotides are TGTGCCTGGAGATACGGAGCTAGGGGAAACACCATATATTTT. This translates into CAWRYGARGNTIYF.

The chain joins TRBV14 to TRBJ2-5, with D perhaps matching TRBD2 (6 bases). There are 13 residues in the CDR3. The V gene lost 6 bases and the J gene lost 4 bases, with 12 bases spanning the gap. The germline V gene encodes CDR1 SGHDN and CDR2 FVKESK. As DNA, the CDR3 is TGTGCCAGCAGTCTGCTCGGGGGAGAGACCCAGTACTTC. This translates into CASSLLGGETQYF. Looking up the rest from reference TRBV14 and TRBJ2-5 gives the full variable domain: EAGVTQFPSHSVIEKGQTVTLRCDPISGHDNLYWYRRVMGKEIKFLLHFVKESKQDESGMPNNRFLAERTGGTYSTLKVQPAELEDSGVYFCASSLLGGETQYFGPGTRLLVL.

V gene TRBV28 combines with J gene TRBJ1-2, with TRBD1 matching 8 bases. The CDR3 contains 15 residues. Looked up from germline, CDR1 is MDHEN and CDR2 is SYDVKM. The J segment lost 6 bases and the V segment lost 6 bases, leaving 12 bases of the junction unmatched. Here the CDR3 reads CASSTTQGAVDGYTF. The CDR3 DNA sequence: TGTGCCAGCAGCACCACCCAGGGGGCGGTCGATGGCTACACCTTC.

The V gene is TRBV5-8, the J gene TRBJ2-2; 11 nucleotides agree with TRBD2. The CDR3 has 17 residues. Germline V gene lookup returns CDR1 SGHTS and CDR2 YDEGEE. V shed 0 bases, J shed 4 bases, and the junction held 5 bases outside the gene matches. The CDR3 DNA sequence: TGTGCCAGCAGCTTGGGACTAGCGGGAAGGAGCACCGGGGAGCTGTTTTTT. It translates to CASSLGLAGRSTGELFF.

V is TRBV4-1 and J is TRBJ2-1, with 8 bases that match TRBD1. V shed 0 bases and J 8 bases; nucleotides not matched to a gene: 3. The germline V gene has CDR1 MGHRA and CDR2 YSYEKL. The CDR3 length is 14 residues. The CDR3 is CASSQDRQGYEQFF. In nucleotides, the CDR3 is TGCGCCAGCAGCCAAGATCGACAGGGGTATGAGCAGTTCTTC.

The genes are TRBV29-1 and TRBJ2-1, with 13 bases lining up with TRBD2. Germline V gene sequence: CDR1 SQVTM, CDR2 ANQGSEA. The CDR3 is made up of 17 amino acids. After removal of 0 bases from V and 6 bases from J, the junction contained 8 bases not matched to a gene. Written as DNA, the CDR3 is TGCAGCGTTGAAGATCTTCGAAGACTAGCGGGAGGCAATGAGCAGTTCTTC. This codes for CSVEDLRRLAGGNEQFF.

This chain joins TRBV25-1 and TRBJ1-1; perhaps TRBD1 as D (6 bases). CDR1 is MGHDK and CDR2 is SYGVNS in the germline V gene. This CDR3 is 12 amino acids long. V was shortened by 4 bases and J by 12 bases, with 15 bases between the two germline ends. The CDR3 coding sequence is TGTGCCAGCAGTGCTTCAAGCAGGGACACTTTCTTT. This gives the protein CASSASSRDTFF.

The chain carries TRBV5-6 and TRBJ2-1; D is perhaps TRBD1 (6 bases). Germline V gives CDR1 SGHDT, CDR2 YYEEEE. The CDR3 consists of 14 residues. The germline V and J ends were trimmed by 6 bases and 7 bases, with 17 bases remaining between them. CDR3 residues: CASTHDRYNNEQFF. As DNA, the CDR3 is TGTGCCAGCACCCACGACAGGTACAATAATGAGCAGTTCTTC.

The chain recombines TRBV7-2 with TRBJ1-6; no firm D call. This CDR3 comprises 13 residues. Deletions cut 5 bases from V and 10 bases from J, with 12 bases between. Germline CDR1 and CDR2: SGHTA and FQGNSA. CDR3 sequence: CASSPEGASPLHF. The DNA for the CDR3 is TGTGCCAGCAGCCCCGAGGGTGCCTCACCCCTCCACTTT.

This clone was detected a few times. The J gene is TRBJ1-5, the V gene TRBV4-1, with D hard to call. Trimming left V 1 base short and J 1 base short, with 8 bases between. The CDR3 covers 15 residues. In germline, CDR1 is MGHRA, CDR2 YSYEKL. The CDR3 region is CASSQALSSNQPQHF. For the CDR3, the DNA is TGCGCCAGCAGCCAAGCTTTGAGCAGCAATCAGCCCCAGCATTTT.

This clone was detected only a few times. Additional DNA sequences in this sample encode the identical CDR3. The chain recombines TRBV7-3 with TRBJ2-1, with 9 bases fitting TRBD2. With 2 bases clipped from V and 4 bases from J, the junction kept 3 bases outside the gene matches. CDR1 is SGHTA, CDR2 FQGTGA, per germline. The CDR3 totals 15 residues. CDR3 DNA sequence: TGTGCCAGCAGCTTAGCGGGGGGGACTTACAATGAGCAGTTCTTC. Translation: CASSLAGGTYNEQFF. Combining the CDR3 with reference TRBV7-3 and TRBJ2-1 gives the whole variable domain GAGVSQTPSNKVTEKGKYVELRCDPISGHTALYWYRQSLGQGPEFLIYFQGTGAADDSGLPNDRFFAVRPEGSVSTLKIQRTERGDSAVYLCASSLAGGTYNEQFFGPGTRLTVL.

The chain links TRBV30 to TRBJ2-1; TRBD1 matches at 9 bases. The germline gives CDR1 GTSNPN, CDR2 SVGIG (reference sequence). With 0 bases clipped from V and 12 bases from J, the junction kept 6 bases outside the gene matches. CDR3 length equals 13 residues. The CDR3 loop reads CAWSVQDRGRQFF. The CDR3 DNA sequence: TGTGCCTGGAGTGTCCAGGACAGGGGAAGGCAGTTCTTC. Looking up the rest from reference TRBV30 and TRBJ2-1 gives the full variable domain: SQTIHQWPATLVQPVGSPLSLECTVEGTSNPNLYWYRQAAGRGLQLLFYSVGIGQISSEVPQNLSASRPQDRQFILSSKKLLLSDSGFYLCAWSVQDRGRQFFGPGTRLTVL.

The rearrangement joins TRBV7-9 to TRBJ2-1; D is ambiguous. Per germline, CDR1 SEHNR and CDR2 FQNEAQ (reference sequence). Trimming pared 1 base from V and 6 bases from J, leaving 22 bases between. The CDR3 loop spans 18 amino acids. The CDR3 coding sequence is TGTGCCAGCAGCTTAGGGGCAGCAGGCGCGAGTCCCCGCAATGAGCAGTTCTTC. It is translated as CASSLGAAGASPRNEQFF.

This clone was seen only a few times. The J gene is TRBJ2-1, the V gene TRBV5-5, with 9 bases aligning to TRBD2. This CDR3 has 15 amino acids. Germline values: CDR1 SGHKS, CDR2 YYEKEE (reference sequence). The ends lost 4 bases at V and 5 bases at J; junction bases unmatched: 7. The CDR3 coding sequence is TGTGCCAGCAGCCCTCGGACTAGCGAACACAATGAGCAGTTCTTC. Its protein is CASSPRTSEHNEQFF. The full variable domain, rest sourced from reference TRBV5-5 and TRBJ2-1, is DAGVTQSPTHLIKTRGQQVTLRCSPISGHKSVSWYQQVLGQGPQFIFQYYEKEERGRGNFPDRFSARQFPNYSSELNVNALLLGDSALYLCASSPRTSEHNEQFFGPGTRLTVL.

This clone was observed a few times. The CDR3 DNA sequence: TGTGCCAGCAGCCAGTTGTCGGTAGCGGGCTACGAGCAGTACTTC. Encoded protein: CASSQLSVAGYEQYF. This chain uses TRBV3-1 (or the pseudogene TRBV3-2) with TRBJ2-7; TRBD2 aligns across 7 bases. J lost 3 bases, V lost 3 bases, and 8 bases had no gene match. In germline, CDR1 is LGHDT, CDR2 YNNKEL (reference sequence). This CDR3 contains 15 residues.

This clone was recorded a few times. The rearrangement uses TRBV3-1 (or the pseudogene TRBV3-2) and TRBJ1-2, with a tentative D call TRBD1 (5 bases). Looked up from germline, CDR1 is LGHDT and CDR2 is YNNKEL (reference sequence). The CDR3 length is 16 residues. V shed 4 bases and J shed 4 bases, with 19 bases lying between them. The CDR3 loop is CASSPGGGFQGYGYTF. The CDR3 nucleotides read TGTGCCAGCAGCCCTGGCGGGGGGTTCCAAGGCTATGGCTACACCTTC.